One TCR beta chain is described in this entry. Its matching antigen is unknown. A much larger clone differs by one base, so this may be a read error. This likely comes from a read error, as the CDR3 has no conserved phenylalanine or tryptophan at its end. There are 14 residues in the CDR3. The germline V gene has CDR1 SGHTA and CDR2 FQGNSA. The data stem from a study of T cell repertoires in cytomegalovirus infection. Study-level background: Public signatures in TCR beta pointed to CMV infection and matching HLA type.

TCRdb reprocessed the reads via MiXCR and lists one record per CDR3 protein. Of around 300,000 distinct CDR3 sequences detected, 25% appear once; the ten largest clones hold roughly 14%. Study-wide results and limits: In two of eight donors, the top clonotype was HLA-C-restricted CMV-specific. Carriers of CMV plus the relevant HLA were identified by cumulative public TCR beta family frequency.

This clonotype was obtained from a human donor in good health (CMV status not recorded). Some clones in this sample may be carry-over from other donors' samples. The gene calls are TRBV7-2 and TRBJ2-1, with unresolved D. Sequenced material: PBMCs. CDR3 loop: CANSLDGYYNEQFL. CDR3 nucleotide sequence: TGTGCCAACAGCTTAGACGGATACTACAATGAGCAGTTCCTC.